The 2 T cell receptor beta chains listed next were all sequenced from one sample in a study of T cells in pancreatic ductal adenocarcinoma. No neoadjuvant therapy was given to the selected pancreatic ductal adenocarcinoma patients before their surgery. The table came from immunoSEQ multiplex PCR; TCRdb's copy has only in-frame clones and leaves some out. The data contain 100,000 or so clones, nearly 95% of them singletons. The material sequenced was PBMCs. The origin of the receptors is a human donor with pancreatic ductal adenocarcinoma.

This clone has just one count. Here the CDR3 reads CASSLVGQGAGGANVLTF. In nucleotides, the CDR3 is TGTGCCAGCAGCTTAGTGGGACAGGGGGCGGGTGGGGCCAACGTCCTGACTTTC. The chain has TRBV5-4 and TRBJ2-6, with 12 bases fitting TRBD1. The CDR3 is made up of 18 amino acids. V gave up 2 bases and J gave up 3 bases; unmatched junction bases: 6. CDR1 and CDR2 from the germline V gene are SGHNT and YYREEE (reference sequence).

The chain couples TRBV7-7 to TRBJ2-1, with 7 bases that match TRBD1. Germline-derived CDR1 and CDR2 are SSHAT and FNYEAQ (reference sequence). J lost 8 bases, V lost 5 bases, and 6 bases had no gene match. The CDR3 consists of 13 residues. The DNA of the CDR3 is TGTGCCAGCAGCAGAAACACAGGGGATGAGCAGTTCTTC. Its protein is CASSRNTGDEQFF.